A selection of T cell receptor beta chains follows, all from one sample in a study of Tregs in tolerant kidney transplant recipients. Repertoires were generated with immunoSEQ multiplex PCR, while TCRdb's copy carries only in-frame clones and drops some. The sample yields 110,000 or so clones, 92% seen once. The source material was CD4+ T cells from blood. These receptors came from a human donor in good health. The CDR3 runs from the conserved cysteine through the conserved F or W. The D gene is left open where the match is weak. Clone sizes are given selectively: once, few, many, or a class where the clone is expanded.

abundance	v_gene	d_gene	j_gene	CDR3aa	CDR3nt
NA	TRBV9	NA	TRBJ1-4	CASSVQADSLATNEKLFF	TGTGCCAGCAGCGTTCAGGCCGATAGTCTTGCAACTAATGAAAAACTGTTTTTT
NA	TRBV6-1	NA	TRBJ1-1	CASSEHTEAFF	TGTGCCAGCAGCGAACATACTGAAGCTTTCTTT
NA	TRBV6-6	NA	TRBJ2-5	CASSYSTVRQETQYF	TGTGCCAGCAGTTACTCGACCGTACGCCAAGAGACCCAGTACTTC
NA	TRBV11-2	NA	TRBJ1-2	CASSLVGGRSGYGYTF	TGTGCCAGCAGCTTAGTTGGGGGGCGCAGCGGCTATGGCTACACCTTC
NA	TRBV5-1	NA	TRBJ2-5	CASSLQGTHQETQYF	TGCGCCAGCAGCCTGCAGGGGACCCACCAAGAGACCCAGTACTTC
NA	TRBV5-6	NA	TRBJ1-6	CASSFRRPLYTTLHF	TGTGCCAGCAGTTTCCGTCGGCCTCTTTATACGACCCTCCACTTT
NA	TRBV5-5	NA	TRBJ1-2	CASSLAEGNYGYTF	TGTGCCAGCAGCTTGGCGGAGGGCAACTATGGCTACACCTTC
NA	TRBV6-5	NA	TRBJ1-6	CASSYSRVLGNSPLHF	TGTGCCAGCAGTTACAGCAGGGTCCTGGGTAATTCACCCCTCCACTTT
NA	TRBV5-1	NA	TRBJ1-1	CASSLGGAGTEAFF	TGCGCCAGCAGCTTGGGGGGCGCGGGCACTGAAGCTTTCTTT
NA	TRBV9	NA	TRBJ1-4	CASSVGQSTNEKLFF	TGTGCCAGCAGCGTCGGACAGTCAACTAATGAAAAACTGTTTTTT
NA	TRBV5-1	TRBD2	TRBJ2-5	CASSSTVTSGRSQETQYF	TGCGCCAGCAGCTCGACCGTGACTAGCGGGAGGTCCCAAGAGACCCAGTACTTC
NA	TRBV11-2	TRBD2	TRBJ2-1	CASSPLAGVDNEQFF	TGTGCCAGCAGCCCGTTAGCGGGAGTCGATAATGAGCAGTTCTTC
NA	TRBV11-3	NA	TRBJ2-7	CASSSYEQYF	TGTGCCAGCAGTTCTTACGAGCAGTACTTC
NA	TRBV5-4	NA	TRBJ2-2	CASSSLNGGNTGELFF	TGTGCCAGCAGTTCGTTAAACGGGGGGAACACCGGGGAGCTGTTTTTT
NA	TRBV5-1	TRBD1	TRBJ1-2	CASSMGTGLYGYTF	TGCGCCAGCAGCATGGGGACAGGACTCTATGGCTACACCTTC
once	TRBV7-9	TRBD2	TRBJ2-1	CASSLIAGHQFF	TGTGCCAGCAGCTTGATAGCGGGACACCAGTTCTTC
few	TRBV5-1	TRBD1	TRBJ2-2	CASSQRGTGTNTGELFF	TGCGCCAGCAGCCAACGTGGGACAGGAACGAACACCGGGGAGCTGTTTTTT
once	TRBV2	NA	TRBJ1-2	CASSSGVTHGYTF	TGTGCCAGCAGTTCGGGAGTTACCCATGGCTACACCTTC